A single count supports the clone carrying this T cell receptor (beta chain). Its specificity is unknown. PCR amplification relied on 60 Vbeta primers (plus 13 Jbeta primers). Profiled with immunoSEQ multiplex PCR; TCRdb holds only in-frame clones, not every one. Among roughly 150,000 clones, 85% were seen once, and the ten largest hold 1%. This sample is drawn from a study of cytomegalovirus exposure and HLA in healthy donors. Across the whole study: One earlier analysis, a look at 150 million to 200 million T cells, found some 120 million unique TCR beta sequences.

Overall study results and limits: Fewer N-insertions than the approximately 700-donor mean were reportedly shown by an Asian-associated ancestry cluster in a later analysis. Presence/absence comparisons presumed near-even sequencing depth among donors. As a later analysis showed, a missense DCLRE1C variant was linked to trimming of TCR beta V- and J-genes.

The sequencing sample was made of PBMCs. The sequence was obtained from a boy between 2 and 10 years old in good health and CMV-seronegative.

CDR3 residues: CASTQGTEAFF. The CDR3 DNA is TGTGCCAGTACACAGGGGACTGAAGCTTTCTTT. The chain links TRBV7-9 to TRBJ1-1; 7 positions agree with TRBD1. CDR1 SEHNR and CDR2 FQNEAQ come from the germline V gene (reference sequence). V gave up 9 bases and J gave up 5 bases; unmatched junction bases: 3. This CDR3 contains 11 residues.